A selection of T cell receptor beta chains follows, all from one sample in a study of shared clonotypes between healthy human individuals. Generated by immunoSEQ multiplex PCR, the TCRdb table keeps only in-frame clones and is missing some. The sample yields approximately 2.5 million clones, 90% to 95% seen once. The material sequenced was naive CD4+ T cells from PBMCs. These receptors came from a man between 18 and 35 years old in good health. Some clones in this sample may be carry-over from other donors' samples. Both conserved end residues are part of each CDR3. The order of the fields is D gene, CDR3 length, V gene, J gene, clone size, CDR3 protein, CDR3 DNA. D genes are given only for firm matches. Not all rows give a size; the values are once, few, many and, for expanded clones, a class.

TRBD2	16	TRBV30	TRBJ2-1	NA	CAWSVPGLAGAYEQFF	TGTGCCTGGAGTGTCCCTGGACTAGCGGGAGCCTATGAGCAGTTCTTC
TRBD2	14	TRBV5-1	TRBJ2-1	NA	CASSFAAGVGEQFF	TGCGCCAGCAGCTTCGCCGCGGGAGTAGGTGAGCAGTTCTTC
NA	14	TRBV7-8	TRBJ1-1	NA	CASSPRGRNTEAFF	TGTGCCAGCAGCCCCCGCGGACGAAACACTGAAGCTTTCTTT
NA	13	TRBV2	TRBJ2-1	NA	CASSGRIGNEQFF	TGTGCCAGCAGTGGGCGGATAGGCAATGAGCAGTTCTTC
NA	17	TRBV5-4	TRBJ2-2	NA	CASSQGSWQPNTGELFF	TGTGCCAGCAGCCAAGGCAGCTGGCAACCGAACACCGGGGAGCTGTTTTTT
NA	15	TRBV4-1	TRBJ1-2	NA	CASSQVGGRDYGYTF	TGCGCCAGCAGCCAAGTTGGGGGGCGCGACTATGGCTACACCTTC
NA	13	TRBV6-6	TRBJ1-1	NA	CASSYAEQIEAFF	TGTGCCAGCAGTTACGCTGAGCAGATTGAAGCTTTCTTT
NA	15	TRBV27	TRBJ2-7	NA	CASSLRAGGPYEQYF	TGTGCCAGCAGTTTAAGGGCAGGGGGGCCCTACGAGCAGTACTTC
NA	14	TRBV7-2	TRBJ1-2	NA	CASSEINWDYGYTF	TGTGCCAGCAGCGAGATCAATTGGGACTATGGCTACACCTTC
NA	14	TRBV7-3	TRBJ1-2	NA	CASSLQPGLYGYTF	TGTGCCAGCAGCTTACAGCCGGGCCTCTATGGCTACACCTTC
NA	15	TRBV18	TRBJ2-4	NA	CASTYDKGAKNIQYF	TGTGCCAGCACTTACGACAAGGGGGCCAAAAACATTCAGTACTTC
NA	15	TRBV18	TRBJ2-5	NA	CASSPANRAQETQYF	TGTGCCAGCTCACCCGCAAACCGGGCCCAAGAGACCCAGTACTTC
NA	14	TRBV5-1	TRBJ1-2	NA	CASSLGDPGYGYTF	TGCGCCAGCAGCCTTGGGGACCCGGGCTATGGCTACACCTTC
TRBD1	15	TRBV7-2	TRBJ1-1	few	CASSLADRQNTEAFF	TGTGCCAGCAGCTTAGCGGACAGGCAGAACACTGAAGCTTTCTTT
TRBD1	14	TRBV4-2	TRBJ2-7	once	CASSQPDRSYEQYF	TGTGCCAGCAGCCAACCGGACAGGAGCTACGAGCAGTACTTC
NA	13	TRBV27	TRBJ1-2	few	CASSATGHYGYTF	TGTGCCAGCAGTGCAACAGGGCACTATGGCTACACCTTC
TRBD1	15	TRBV2	TRBJ1-5	few	CASNLESTGNQPQHF	TGTGCCAGCAACTTAGAGTCGACAGGGAATCAGCCCCAGCATTTT
TRBD1	13	TRBV6-1	TRBJ2-7	once	CASRRTGPYEQYF	TGTGCCAGCAGGCGGACAGGGCCCTACGAGCAGTACTTC
TRBD1	13	TRBV19	TRBJ1-2	once	CASSLPTGDGYTF	TGTGCCAGTAGTCTCCCTACAGGGGACGGCTACACCTTC
TRBD1	16	TRBV5-1	TRBJ2-5	NA	CASSLAGQGGGETQYF	TGCGCCAGCAGCTTGGCGGGACAGGGCGGAGGGGAGACCCAGTACTTC
TRBD2	15	TRBV19	TRBJ2-1	NA	CASSIASGSRNEQFF	TGTGCCAGTAGTATCGCTAGCGGGAGTCGGAATGAGCAGTTCTTC
NA	13	TRBV5-8	TRBJ1-1	NA	CASSLRRDTEAFF	TGTGCCAGCAGCCTCAGGCGGGACACTGAAGCTTTCTTT
NA	13	TRBV6-5	TRBJ2-1	NA	CASNPGHPNEQFF	TGTGCCAGCAACCCAGGACACCCCAATGAGCAGTTCTTC
TRBD2	15	TRBV18	TRBJ2-1	NA	CASSKGLAGDYEQFF	TGTGCCAGCTCAAAGGGACTAGCGGGAGACTATGAGCAGTTCTTC
NA	15	TRBV28	TRBJ2-2	NA	CASTATQKNTGELFF	TGTGCCAGTACTGCAACCCAGAAGAACACCGGGGAGCTGTTTTTT
NA	11	TRBV29-1	TRBJ1-2	NA	CSVESDHGYTF	TGCAGCGTTGAATCGGACCATGGCTACACCTTC
NA	13	TRBV6-1	TRBJ2-3	NA	CASGVGRTDTQYF	TGTGCCAGCGGAGTGGGACGCACAGATACGCAGTATTTT
NA	15	TRBV5-1	TRBJ1-1	NA	CASTYGPGGNTEAFF	TGCGCCAGCACCTATGGGCCAGGAGGGAACACTGAAGCTTTCTTT
TRBD2	15	TRBV11-2	TRBJ2-1	NA	CASSQSGSSYNEQFF	TGTGCCAGCAGCCAAAGCGGGAGTTCCTACAATGAGCAGTTCTTC
NA	16	TRBV10-1	TRBJ1-4	NA	CASSESSRRGGEKLFF	TGCGCCAGCAGTGAGTCGAGTCGTCGGGGAGGTGAAAAACTGTTTTTT
NA	13	TRBV5-4	TRBJ2-3	NA	CASSLRSTDTQYF	TGTGCCAGCAGCCTGCGGAGCACAGATACGCAGTATTTT
TRBD2	14	TRBV7-3	TRBJ2-7	NA	CASSRSGNTYEQYF	TGTGCCAGCAGCCGTAGCGGGAATACCTACGAGCAGTACTTC
NA	15	TRBV28	TRBJ1-1	once	CASSPPWSGGGEAFF	TGTGCCAGCAGTCCCCCCTGGTCGGGCGGGGGCGAAGCTTTCTTT
NA	15	TRBV11-3	TRBJ2-1	NA	CASSSGGSSYNEQFF	TGTGCCAGCAGCAGTGGGGGGAGCTCCTACAATGAGCAGTTCTTC
TRBD2	15	TRBV13	TRBJ2-7	NA	CASRWGLADSYEQYF	TGTGCCAGCAGGTGGGGACTAGCGGACTCCTACGAGCAGTACTTC
TRBD2	15	TRBV5-4	TRBJ2-4	NA	CASSLKRAGEDIQYF	TGTGCCAGCAGCTTGAAGAGGGCGGGAGAGGACATTCAGTACTTC
NA	13	TRBV5-1	TRBJ1-2	NA	CASSGEPSYGYTF	TGCGCCAGCAGCGGCGAACCCAGCTATGGCTACACCTTC
NA	15	TRBV27	TRBJ2-7	NA	CASSTRPARAYEQYF	TGTGCCAGCAGTACACGCCCGGCCAGGGCCTACGAGCAGTACTTC
NA	12	TRBV28	TRBJ1-5	few	CASSLWAGPQHF	TGTGCCAGCAGCCTCTGGGCAGGACCCCAGCATTTT
TRBD1	15	TRBV6-1	TRBJ1-2	NA	CASSEESGGNYGYTF	TGTGCCAGCAGTGAAGAATCAGGGGGGAACTATGGCTACACCTTC